This T cell receptor beta chain was sequenced in a study of early T cells in non-severe SARS-CoV-2 infection listed by TCRdb under 2021. Turning to the overall study: Because TCR sequencing relied on bulk RNA taken from unsorted whole blood, pairing of alpha and beta chains was not possible.

Library generation was performed with 5' RACE. The reads were generated on a NextSeq 500. The TCR library protocol attached unique molecular identifiers to individual cDNA molecules to correct for sequencing error and PCR bias. Both TCR alpha and beta chains were sequenced, and tight co-correlation was observed between alpha and beta sequence abundances in each sample. Per the source publication's procedure: Decombinator V4 was used to annotate the V gene, J gene and CDR3 of the TCR sequences. Expanded TCRs were defined as changing significantly between any two time points under a Poisson model with p below 0.0001. TCR abundances were normalised to the total number of TCRs sequenced in each sample and reported as counts per million. TRAV1-2 paired with TRAJ12, TRAJ20 or TRAJ33 defined MAIT TCRs, while TRAV10 paired with TRAJ18 defined iNKT TCRs. VDJdb, accessed 1 November 2021, was searched for CMV, EBV and SARS-CoV-2 annotated TCRs, excluding TCRs annotated for multiple antigens. Using fastp at Q25 and MiXCR, TCRdb reprocessed the public reads and kept productive beta chains. Rows with a matching CDR3 protein are joined into one entry that keeps the most common DNA and genes. The V and J calls reflect TCRdb's pipeline rather than the authors' work. The sample table holds tens of thousands of distinct CDR3 sequences, of which about 6.1% were seen once. The biggest ten clones account for 5.8% of the sample.

Set within a cohort of healthcare workers in London, UK, this nested case-control study involved weekly PCR testing of nasopharyngeal swabs along with blood sampling. Between 23 and 31 March 2020, the week of the UK lockdown, healthcare workers were enrolled and then followed up weekly for as long as 16 weeks. Study-wide findings and limitations: VDJdb matching was skewed toward anti-spike CD8 responses, so virus-specific expansions were likely underestimated and private and CD4 specificities were missed.

This clonotype was recorded a few times. Its antigen remains undetermined. Per-nucleotide qualities are absent, and no much larger clonotype sits a single base away. For CDR1 and CDR2, the germline V gene lists MDHEN and SYDVKM. V trim: 5 bases; J trim: 2 bases; unmatched bases: 7. The cysteine opens and the phenylalanine closes a CDR3 of 15 amino acids. Only CDR3 DNA remains: 45 bases, in frame from the first base. The chain is encoded by TRBV28 joined to TRBJ2-3, and 7 junction bases match TRBD1. Sequencing used whole blood. This clonotype was obtained from an adult who was a healthcare worker with PCR-confirmed SARS-CoV-2 infection or an uninfected control (not recorded which). The DNA sequence reads TGTGCCAGCAGTGTACCGGGACAGACCACAGATACGCAGTATTTT. The translation is CASSVPGQTTDTQYF.